This T cell receptor (beta chain) is from a study of blood T cell repertoires in COVID-19. Study-level information: Acute-phase and convalescent COVID-19 samples originated in the United States, Italy and Spain. PBMCs, B-cell-depleted T cells, or T cells were the source of the cDNA or gDNA that made up the material.

Repertoires were generated with immunoSEQ multiplex PCR, while TCRdb's copy carries only in-frame clones and drops some. Found here are 180,000 or so clones, roughly 81% of them singletons; the top ten hold roughly 10%. J was trimmed by 6 bases and V by 3 bases; bases with no gene match: 2. CDR1 is MDHEN and CDR2 is SYDVKM in the germline V gene. The CDR3 covers 13 residues. Seattle patients were enrolled during active infection and followed longitudinally. Sample: peripheral blood. The chain combines TRBV28 with TRBJ2-5; 9 bases are shared with TRBD1. This receptor was identified in a woman aged 80 or over with COVID-19, enrolled during active disease. DNA of the CDR3: TGTGCCAGCAGTTTGACAGGGGGGAAGACCCAGTACTTC. It yields the protein CASSLTGGKTQYF.